This T cell receptor (beta chain) was observed in a study of beta chain features in type 1 diabetes. Investigators reverse transcribed all isolated RNA, so they sequenced expressed TCRB transcripts. Profiled with immunoSEQ multiplex PCR; TCRdb holds only in-frame clones, not every one. Here the sample spans approximately 380,000 clones, around 15% being singletons. This CDR3 has 15 amino acids. Germline V gene sequence: CDR1 MNHEY, CDR2 SMNVEV (reference sequence). Trimming took 2 bases from V and 5 from J; bases not matched to a gene: 7. The sequencing input was naive CD4+ T cells from blood. The chain recombines TRBV27 with TRBJ2-5; 8 bases line up with TRBD1. The TCR sequence derives from a woman aged 18-29 years in good health. The CDR3 DNA follows: TGTGCCAGCAGTTTAAGGGGACAGGCTAGGGAGACCCAGTACTTC. This sequence encodes CASSLRGQARETQYF.